This T cell receptor beta chain is from a study of T-cell reconstitution after alpha-beta-depleted transplantation in children. This clonotype was observed at least ten times. For TCRbeta, the library was prepared with unique molecular identifiers. TCRdb re-analysed the PCR reads in MiXCR, keeping a single row per CDR3 protein. The sample includes around 410,000 distinct CDR3 sequences, roughly 11% of them seen just once. This material consisted of PBMCs from the stem cell graft donor, taken from the stem cell graft. The receptor comes from a human donor who donated a stem cell graft to a child with acute myeloid leukemia.

CDR3 coding DNA: TGCAGTGCTAGTCGGGATTCCGGGACTGTGGAGACCCAGTACTTC. As protein: CSASRDSGTVETQYF. The chain combines TRBV20-1 with TRBJ2-5; the D gene is possibly TRBD2 (6 bases). Germline V gene sequence: CDR1 DFQATT, CDR2 SNEGSKA (reference sequence). V was clipped by 3 bases and J by 5 bases, with 19 bases between them. The CDR3 covers 15 residues.